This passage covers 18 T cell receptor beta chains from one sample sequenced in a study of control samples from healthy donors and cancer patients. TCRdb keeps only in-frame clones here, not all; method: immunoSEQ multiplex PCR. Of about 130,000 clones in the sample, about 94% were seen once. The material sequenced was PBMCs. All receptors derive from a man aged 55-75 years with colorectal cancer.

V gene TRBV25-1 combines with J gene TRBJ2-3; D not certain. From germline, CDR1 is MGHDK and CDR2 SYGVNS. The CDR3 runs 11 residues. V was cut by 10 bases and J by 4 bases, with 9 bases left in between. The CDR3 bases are TGTGCCACCAGAGGATCAGATACGCAGTATTTT. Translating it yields CATRGSDTQYF.

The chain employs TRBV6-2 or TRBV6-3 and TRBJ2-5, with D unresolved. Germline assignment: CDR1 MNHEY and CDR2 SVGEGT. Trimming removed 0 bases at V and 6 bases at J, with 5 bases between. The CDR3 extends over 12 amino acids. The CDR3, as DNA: TGTGCCAGCAGTTACTCGATGCAGACCCAGTACTTC. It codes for CASSYSMQTQYF.

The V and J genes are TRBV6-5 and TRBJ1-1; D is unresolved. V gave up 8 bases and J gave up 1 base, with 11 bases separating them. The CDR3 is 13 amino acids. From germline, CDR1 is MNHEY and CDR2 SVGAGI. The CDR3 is CASHRVANTEAFF. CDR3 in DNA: TGTGCCAGCCATAGGGTTGCGAACACTGAAGCTTTCTTT.

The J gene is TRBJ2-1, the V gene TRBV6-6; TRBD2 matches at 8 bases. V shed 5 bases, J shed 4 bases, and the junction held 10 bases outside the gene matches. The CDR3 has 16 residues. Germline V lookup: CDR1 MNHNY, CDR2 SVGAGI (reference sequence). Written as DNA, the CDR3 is TGTGCCAGCAGTAACGCGGGGGGACCCTTATACAATGAGCAGTTCTTC. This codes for CASSNAGGPLYNEQFF.

The DNA for the CDR3 is TGCGCCAGCAGCGAGACAGGGGACATGACAGATACGCAGTATTTT. Amino acid sequence: CASSETGDMTDTQYF. The chain recombines TRBV5-1 with TRBJ2-3; TRBD1 aligns across 8 bases. V lost 4 bases to trimming and J lost 3 bases; unmatched junction nucleotides: 7. The CDR3 contains 15 residues. Germline V lookup: CDR1 SGHRS, CDR2 YFSETQ.

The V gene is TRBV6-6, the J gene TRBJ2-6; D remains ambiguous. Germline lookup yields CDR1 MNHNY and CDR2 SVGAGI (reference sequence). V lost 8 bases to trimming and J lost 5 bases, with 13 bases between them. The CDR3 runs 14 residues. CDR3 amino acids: CASLTAGRANVLTF. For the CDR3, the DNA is TGTGCCAGCCTTACCGCTGGTCGGGCCAACGTCCTGACTTTC.

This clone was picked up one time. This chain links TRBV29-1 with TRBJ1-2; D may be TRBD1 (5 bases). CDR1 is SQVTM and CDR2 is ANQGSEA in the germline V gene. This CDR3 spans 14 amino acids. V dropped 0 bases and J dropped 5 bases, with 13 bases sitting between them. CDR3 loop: CSVEDAGKGYGYTF. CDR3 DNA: TGCAGCGTTGAAGATGCAGGGAAGGGATATGGCTACACCTTC.

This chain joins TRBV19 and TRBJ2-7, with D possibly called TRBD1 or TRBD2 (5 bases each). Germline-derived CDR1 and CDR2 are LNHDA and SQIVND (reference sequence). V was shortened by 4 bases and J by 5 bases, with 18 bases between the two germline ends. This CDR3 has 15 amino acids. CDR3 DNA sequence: TGTGCCAGTAGTAGGGACGTTACAAAGAGGGACGAGCAGTACTTC. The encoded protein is CASSRDVTKRDEQYF.

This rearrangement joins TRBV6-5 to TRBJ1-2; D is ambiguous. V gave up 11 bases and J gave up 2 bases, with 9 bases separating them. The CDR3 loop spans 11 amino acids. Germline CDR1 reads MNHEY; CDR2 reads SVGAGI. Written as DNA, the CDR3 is TGTGCCTCCAATCAGAACTATGGCTACACCTTC. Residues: CASNQNYGYTF.

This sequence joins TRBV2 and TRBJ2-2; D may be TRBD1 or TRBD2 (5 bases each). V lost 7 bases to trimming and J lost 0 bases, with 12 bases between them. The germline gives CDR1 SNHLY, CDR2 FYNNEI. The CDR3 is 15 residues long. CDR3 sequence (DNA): TGTGCCAGCATCCCGGGACCCTCGAACACCGGGGAGCTGTTTTTT. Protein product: CASIPGPSNTGELFF.

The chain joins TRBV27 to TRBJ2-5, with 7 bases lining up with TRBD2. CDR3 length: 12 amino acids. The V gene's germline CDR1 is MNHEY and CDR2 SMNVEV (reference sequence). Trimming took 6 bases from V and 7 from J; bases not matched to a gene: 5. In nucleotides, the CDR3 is TGTGCCAGCAGCCCGACGGGGGGGACCCAGTACTTC. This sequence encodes CASSPTGGTQYF.

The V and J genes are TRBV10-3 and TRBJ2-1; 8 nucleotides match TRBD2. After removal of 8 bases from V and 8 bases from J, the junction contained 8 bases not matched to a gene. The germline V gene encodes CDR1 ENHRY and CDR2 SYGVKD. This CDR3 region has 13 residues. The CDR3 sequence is CAIGPAGVYEQFF. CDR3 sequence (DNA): TGTGCCATCGGTCCAGCGGGGGTATATGAGCAGTTCTTC.

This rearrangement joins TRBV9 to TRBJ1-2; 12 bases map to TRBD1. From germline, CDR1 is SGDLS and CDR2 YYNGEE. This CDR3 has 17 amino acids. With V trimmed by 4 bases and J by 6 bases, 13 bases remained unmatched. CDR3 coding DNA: TGTGCCAGCAGCACCCTCTTGGGACAGGGGGCAGTCAATGGCTACACCTTC. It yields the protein CASSTLLGQGAVNGYTF. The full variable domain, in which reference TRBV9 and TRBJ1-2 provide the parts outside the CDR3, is DSGVTQTPKHLITATGQRVTLRCSPRSGDLSVYWYQQSLDQGLQFLIQYYNGEERAKGNILERFSAQQFPDLHSELNLSSLELGDSALYFCASSTLLGQGAVNGYTFGSGTRLTVV.

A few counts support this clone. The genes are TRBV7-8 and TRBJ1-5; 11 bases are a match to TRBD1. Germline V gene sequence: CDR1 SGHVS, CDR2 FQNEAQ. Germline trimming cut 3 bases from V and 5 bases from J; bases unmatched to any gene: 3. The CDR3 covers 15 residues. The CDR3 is CASSFGQGADQPQHF. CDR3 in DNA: TGTGCCAGCAGCTTCGGACAGGGGGCTGATCAGCCCCAGCATTTT.

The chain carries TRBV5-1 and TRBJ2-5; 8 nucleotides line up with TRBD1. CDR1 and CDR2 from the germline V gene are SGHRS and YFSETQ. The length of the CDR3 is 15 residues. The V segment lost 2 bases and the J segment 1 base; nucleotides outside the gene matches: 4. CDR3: CASSFMTGVQETQYF. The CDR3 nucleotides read TGCGCCAGCAGCTTCATGACAGGGGTCCAAGAGACCCAGTACTTC.

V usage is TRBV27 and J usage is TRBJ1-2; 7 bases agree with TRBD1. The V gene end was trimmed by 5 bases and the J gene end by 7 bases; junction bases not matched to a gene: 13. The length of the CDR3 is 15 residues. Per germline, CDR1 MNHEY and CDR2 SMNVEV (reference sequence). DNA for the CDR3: TGTGCCAGCAGTACGCTCTCGACAGGGCGGTCTGGCTACACCTTC. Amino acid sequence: CASSTLSTGRSGYTF.

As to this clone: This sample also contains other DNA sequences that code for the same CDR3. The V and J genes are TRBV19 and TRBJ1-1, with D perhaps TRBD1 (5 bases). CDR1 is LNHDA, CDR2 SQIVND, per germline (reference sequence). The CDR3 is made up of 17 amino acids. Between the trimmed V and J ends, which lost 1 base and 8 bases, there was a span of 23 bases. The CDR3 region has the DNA TGTGCCAGTAGTATAGGGCAGGGAAGGTTGCTGAGCACCGAAGCTTTCTTT. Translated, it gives CASSIGQGRLLSTEAFF.

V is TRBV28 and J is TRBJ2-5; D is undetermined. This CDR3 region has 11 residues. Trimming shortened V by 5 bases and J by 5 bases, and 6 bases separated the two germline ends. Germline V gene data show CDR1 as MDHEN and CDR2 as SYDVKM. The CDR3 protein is CASSERETQYF. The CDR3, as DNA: TGTGCCAGCAGTGAGAGGGAGACCCAGTACTTC.